This T cell receptor (beta chain) was obtained from a study of T-cell reconstitution after alpha-beta-depleted transplantation in children. Library preparation (for TCRbeta) was performed with unique molecular identifiers. From the PCR reads, TCRdb called clonotypes with MiXCR, one entry per CDR3 protein. Of 200,000 to 250,000 distinct CDR3 sequences in the sample, about 11% were seen once. The CDR3 has 16 amino acids. CDR1 SGHTA and CDR2 FQGNSA come from the germline V gene. V was pared by 5 bases and J by 1 base, with 7 bases of the junction left unmatched. The source of this sequence is a child in the first two years of life with acute myeloid leukemia, due to receive a stem cell transplant. J is TRBJ2-3 and V is TRBV7-2, with 9 bases that match TRBD2. This specimen consisted of PBMCs, obtained before TCRalphabeta/CD19-depleted stem cell transplant. CDR3 DNA sequence: TGTGCCAGCAGCCTATTAGCGGGAGTCGGCACAGATACGCAGTATTTT. This gives the protein CASSLLAGVGTDTQYF.